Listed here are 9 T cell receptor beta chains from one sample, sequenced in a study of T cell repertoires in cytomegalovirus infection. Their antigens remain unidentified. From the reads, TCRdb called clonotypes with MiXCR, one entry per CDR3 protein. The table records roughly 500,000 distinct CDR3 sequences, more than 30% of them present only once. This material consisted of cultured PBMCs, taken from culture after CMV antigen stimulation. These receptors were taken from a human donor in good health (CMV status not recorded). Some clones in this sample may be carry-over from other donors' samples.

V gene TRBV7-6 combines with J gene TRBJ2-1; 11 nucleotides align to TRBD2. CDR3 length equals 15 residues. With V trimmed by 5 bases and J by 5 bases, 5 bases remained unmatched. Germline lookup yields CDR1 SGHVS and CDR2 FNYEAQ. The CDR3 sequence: CASSLTSGGNNEQFF. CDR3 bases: TGTGCCAGCAGCCTCACTAGCGGGGGAAACAATGAGCAGTTCTTC. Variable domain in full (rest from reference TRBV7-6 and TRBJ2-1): GAGVSQSPRYKVTKRGQDVALRCDPISGHVSLYWYRQALGQGPEFLTYFNYEAQQDKSGLPNDRFSAERPEGSISTLTIQRTEQRDSAMYRCASSLTSGGNNEQFFGPGTRLTVL.

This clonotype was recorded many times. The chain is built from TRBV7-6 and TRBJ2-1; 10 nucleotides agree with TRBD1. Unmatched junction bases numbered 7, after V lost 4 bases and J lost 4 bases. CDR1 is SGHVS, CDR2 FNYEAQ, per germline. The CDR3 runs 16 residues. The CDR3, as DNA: TGTGCCAGCAGCTCGACAGGGGGCTACGGATACAATGAGCAGTTCTTC. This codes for CASSSTGGYGYNEQFF.

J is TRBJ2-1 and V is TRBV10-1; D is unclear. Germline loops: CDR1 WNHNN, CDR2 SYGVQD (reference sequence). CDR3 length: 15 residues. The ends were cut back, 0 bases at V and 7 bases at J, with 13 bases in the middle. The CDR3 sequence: CASSESVPVENEQFF. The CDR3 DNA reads TGCGCCAGCAGTGAGTCGGTACCGGTGGAAAATGAGCAGTTCTTC.

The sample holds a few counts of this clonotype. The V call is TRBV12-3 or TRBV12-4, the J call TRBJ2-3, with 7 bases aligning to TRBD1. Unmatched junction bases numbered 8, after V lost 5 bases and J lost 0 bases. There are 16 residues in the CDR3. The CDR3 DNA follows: TGTGCCAGCAGTAAAGGGACAGACGCTAGCACAGATACGCAGTATTTT. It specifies CASSKGTDASTDTQYF.

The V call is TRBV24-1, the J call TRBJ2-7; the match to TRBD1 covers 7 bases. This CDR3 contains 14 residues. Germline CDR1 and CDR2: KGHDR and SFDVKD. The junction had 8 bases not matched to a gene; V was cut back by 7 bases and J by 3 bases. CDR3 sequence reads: CATSLEGQYYEQYF. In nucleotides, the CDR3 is TGTGCCACCAGCCTTGAGGGACAGTACTACGAGCAGTACTTC.

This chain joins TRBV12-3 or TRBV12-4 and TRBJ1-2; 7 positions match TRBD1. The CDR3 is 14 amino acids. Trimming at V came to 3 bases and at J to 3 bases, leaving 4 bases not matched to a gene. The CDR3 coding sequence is TGTGCCAGCAGTTTGGGACAGTACTACTATGGCTACACCTTC. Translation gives CASSLGQYYYGYTF.

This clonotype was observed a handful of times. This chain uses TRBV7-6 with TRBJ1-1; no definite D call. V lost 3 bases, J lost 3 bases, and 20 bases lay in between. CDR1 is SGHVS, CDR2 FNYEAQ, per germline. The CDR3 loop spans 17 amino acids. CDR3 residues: CASSLRGLGWLHTEAFF. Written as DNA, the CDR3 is TGTGCCAGCAGCTTGCGCGGACTTGGATGGCTACACACTGAAGCTTTCTTT.

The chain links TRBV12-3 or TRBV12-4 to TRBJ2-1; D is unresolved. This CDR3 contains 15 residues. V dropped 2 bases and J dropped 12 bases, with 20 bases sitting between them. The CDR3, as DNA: TGTGCCAGCAGTTTAAACCTACTACACAAACTTGGGCAGTTCTTC. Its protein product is CASSLNLLHKLGQFF.

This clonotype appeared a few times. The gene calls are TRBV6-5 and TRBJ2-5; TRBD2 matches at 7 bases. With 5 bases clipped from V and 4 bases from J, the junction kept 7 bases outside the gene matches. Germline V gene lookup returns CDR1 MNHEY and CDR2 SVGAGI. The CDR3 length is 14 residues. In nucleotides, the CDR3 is TGTGCCAGCAGTCGGGGAGGGATGGGAGAGACCCAGTACTTC. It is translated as CASSRGGMGETQYF.